A single sample is the source of the 17 T cell receptor beta chains below, sequenced in a study of beta chain features in type 1 diabetes. What was sequenced were expressed TCRB transcripts, since all of the isolated RNA had been reverse transcribed. Generated by immunoSEQ multiplex PCR, the TCRdb table keeps only in-frame clones and is missing some. The top ten hold 0.035% to 0.045% of the sample, which has hundreds of thousands of clones, around an eighth seen once. For these TCRs, the target antigens are not known. General observations from the study: A moderate, significant TCRB CDR3 shortening appeared in type 1 diabetes across four CD4+ subsets.

The sequenced sample was naive CD4+ T cells from blood. These receptors came from a man aged 18 to 29 with type 1 diabetes.

This chain links TRBV4-3 with TRBJ2-3; 7 bases agree with TRBD2. Germline CDR1 and CDR2: LGHNA and YSLEER. J gave up 5 bases and V 0 bases, and 8 bases lay outside the gene matches. The length of the CDR3 is 16 residues. CDR3 in amino acids: CASSQERGGVGDTQYF. In DNA, the CDR3 is TGCGCCAGCAGCCAAGAGCGGGGAGGGGTAGGAGATACGCAGTATTTT.

This chain links TRBV4-2 with TRBJ2-5; D possibly corresponds to TRBD2 (6 bases). Deletions cut 0 bases from V and 4 bases from J, with 15 bases between. CDR3 length equals 16 residues. The germline V gene has CDR1 LGHNA and CDR2 YNFKEQ. The CDR3 is CASSQELYLARETQYF. CDR3 DNA: TGTGCCAGCAGCCAAGAGCTATATCTAGCGCGAGAGACCCAGTACTTC.

The rearrangement uses TRBV25-1 and TRBJ2-5; perhaps TRBD1 as D (5 bases). The better agreement between TRBJ2-7 and the DNA end casts doubt on the J call. Germline CDR1 is MGHDK and CDR2 is SYGVNS. This CDR3 is built from 12 residues. CDR3 residues: CASCQGTYEQYF. CDR3 DNA sequence: TGTGCCAGCTGTCAGGGCACCTACGAGCAGTACTTC.

The rearrangement links TRBV7-2 to TRBJ1-1; 8 positions match TRBD1. CDR3 length equals 17 residues. Trimming at V came to 5 bases and at J to 6 bases, leaving 17 bases not matched to a gene. Germline V gene data show CDR1 as SGHTA and CDR2 as FQGNSA. CDR3 nucleotides: TGTGCCAGCAGCCTAACGGTCCAGGGGGCAATGGGACCTGAAGCTTTCTTT. Translating gives CASSLTVQGAMGPEAFF.

V is TRBV25-1 and J is TRBJ2-7, with 12 bases matching TRBD1. The CDR3 runs to 14 residues. J lost 7 bases, V lost 3 bases, and 4 bases had no gene match. Germline CDR1 MGHDK, CDR2 SYGVNS. The CDR3 sequence is CASSDGTGGGEQYF. CDR3 bases: TGTGCCAGCAGTGATGGGACAGGGGGCGGGGAGCAGTACTTC.

This chain joins TRBV4-2 and TRBJ2-6; D not certain. Germline lookup yields CDR1 LGHNA and CDR2 YNFKEQ. The CDR3 is 20 residues long. V was pared by 3 bases and J by 0 bases, with 21 bases between. The CDR3 region has the DNA TGTGCCAGCAGCCAGATTATTGGGGTCTCGCAACCCTCTGGGGCCAACGTCCTGACTTTC. Translated: CASSQIIGVSQPSGANVLTF.

This clone was seen more than once but under ten times. V usage is TRBV7-2 and J usage is TRBJ1-3; possible D gene TRBD1, 5 bases. CDR3 size: 15 residues. Between the trimmed V and J ends, which lost 4 bases and 0 bases, there was a span of 10 bases. Germline V gene data show CDR1 as SGHTA and CDR2 as FQGNSA. The CDR3 DNA sequence: TGTGCCAGCAGCTCCTTGGGGGGCTCTGGAAACACCATATATTTT. Protein product: CASSSLGGSGNTIYF. Looking up the rest from reference TRBV7-2 and TRBJ1-3 gives the full variable domain: GAGVSQSPSNKVTEKGKDVELRCDPISGHTALYWYRQSLGQGLEFLIYFQGNSAPDKSGLPSDRFSAERTGGSVSTLTIQRTQQEDSAVYLCASSSLGGSGNTIYFGEGSWLTVV.

The genes are TRBV7-9 and TRBJ2-1, with 13 bases fitting TRBD2. The CDR3 contains 17 residues. The V segment lost 3 bases and the J segment 6 bases; nucleotides outside the gene matches: 8. The germline V gene encodes CDR1 SEHNR and CDR2 FQNEAQ (reference sequence). This CDR3 is CASSLVLAGGPSNEQFF. The CDR3 DNA follows: TGTGCCAGCAGCTTGGTACTAGCGGGAGGGCCGAGCAATGAGCAGTTCTTC.

This clone was detected only a few times. The chain employs TRBV29-1 and TRBJ1-2; D unclear. This CDR3 is built from 11 residues. Germline V CDR1 and CDR2: SQVTM, ANQGSEA. Trimming stripped 8 bases from V and 3 bases from J, with 10 bases between. The CDR3 here is CSITRYYGYTF. CDR3 sequence (DNA): TGCAGCATAACGAGGTACTATGGCTACACCTTC.

Only a few counts were recorded for this clone. For the CDR3, the DNA is TGTGCCAGCAGTGAAGCGGGACAGGGATACTCACCCCTCCACTTT. It translates to CASSEAGQGYSPLHF. This chain uses TRBV2 with TRBJ1-6; TRBD1 matches at 9 bases. This CDR3 comprises 15 residues. The junction had 4 bases not matched to a gene; V was cut back by 0 bases and J by 10 bases. Germline V gene data show CDR1 as SNHLY and CDR2 as FYNNEI. Drawing the rest from reference TRBV2 and TRBJ1-6, the complete variable domain is EPEVTQTPSHQVTQMGQEVILRCVPISNHLYFYWYRQILGQKVEFLVSFYNNEISEKSEIFDDQFSVERPDGSNFTLKIRSTKLEDSAMYFCASSEAGQGYSPLHFGNGTRLTVT.

The sample holds a few counts of this clone. V and J are TRBV7-9 and TRBJ2-3, with D uncertain. CDR3 length equals 13 residues. V was trimmed by 6 bases and J by 0 bases, leaving 7 bases between them. Germline values: CDR1 SEHNR, CDR2 FQNEAQ (reference sequence). DNA for the CDR3: TGTGCCAGCAGAATAGGGAGCACAGATACGCAGTATTTT. Its protein is CASRIGSTDTQYF.

V and J are TRBV7-3 and TRBJ2-5; a weak D match, TRBD1 (6 bases). The closer fit of TRBJ2-7 to the DNA end suggests the J call may be wrong. The CDR3 is 13 amino acids. From germline, CDR1 is SGHTA and CDR2 FQGTGA. The CDR3 spells CASSPGQNYEQYF. CDR3 nucleotide sequence: TGTGCCAGCAGCCCAGGACAGAACTACGAGCAGTACTTC.

V and J are TRBV30 and TRBJ1-1, with TRBD1 as a possible D gene (6 bases). Germline V lookup: CDR1 GTSNPN, CDR2 SVGIG (reference sequence). Between the trimmed V and J ends, which lost 2 bases and 11 bases, there was a span of 12 bases. The CDR3 is 11 residues long. The CDR3 DNA follows: TGTGCCTGGAGTTTCCTTAGGGGGGCTTTCTTT. Translating gives CAWSFLRGAFF.

The chain uses TRBV10-3 and TRBJ1-3, with unresolved D. The CDR3 has 15 residues. V was clipped by 5 bases and J by 4 bases, with 15 bases between them. Germline assignment: CDR1 ENHRY and CDR2 SYGVKD. The CDR3 sequence is CAISTATGAGNTIYF. The CDR3 DNA is TGTGCCATCAGTACGGCCACGGGAGCCGGAAACACCATATATTTT.

This clone was detected a few times. J is TRBJ1-5 and V is TRBV6-5; D is ambiguous. V gave up 0 bases and J gave up 7 bases, with 10 bases separating them. The CDR3 contains 14 residues. Germline CDR1 and CDR2: MNHEY and SVGAGI. Here the CDR3 DNA reads TGTGCCAGCAGTTACTCGACGGTCGGGCAGCCCCAGCATTTT. This codes for CASSYSTVGQPQHF.

This clone was counted between two and nine times. This chain connects TRBV2 to TRBJ2-1; D perhaps matches TRBD2 (6 bases). Germline V lookup: CDR1 SNHLY, CDR2 FYNNEI. V gave up 5 bases and J gave up 7 bases, with 18 bases separating them. The CDR3 totals 15 residues. The CDR3 region has the DNA TGTGCCAGCAGTCAACGATCGGGAGACTGGAATGAGCAGTTCTTC. Amino acids: CASSQRSGDWNEQFF. Together with reference TRBV2 and TRBJ2-1, the CDR3 gives the full variable domain: EPEVTQTPSHQVTQMGQEVILRCVPISNHLYFYWYRQILGQKVEFLVSFYNNEISEKSEIFDDQFSVERPDGSNFTLKIRSTKLEDSAMYFCASSQRSGDWNEQFFGPGTRLTVL.

This clone turned up a few times. The CDR3 reads CASSPRERTQYF. The CDR3 bases are TGTGCCAGCTCACCCCGGGAGCGGACCCAGTACTTC. The chain uses TRBV18 and TRBJ2-5; tentatively, D is TRBD2 (6 bases). Trimming took off 3 bases at V and 7 bases at J, with 9 bases between the two ends. The CDR3 is 12 residues long. Germline CDR1 reads KGHSH; CDR2 reads LQKENI.